The T cell receptor (beta chain) under discussion was sequenced for a study of T-cell memory formation after mild COVID-19. Study-wide findings and caveats: Some clones that responded were present in memory (sampled pre-infection), which suggests cross-reactive memory joined. CD4+ clones that contracted lay mainly in CM and EM; CD8+ ones lay in EMRA. Clones shrinking between day 15 and 85 showed a balanced CD4/CD8 split, and those that grew later tilted toward CD4+.

On this clonotype: No antigen is known for it.

The germline CDR1 and CDR2 sequences are LGHDT and YNNKEL (reference sequence). Between the trimmed V and J ends, which lost 3 bases and 8 bases, there was a span of 9 bases. The CDR3 loop spans 12 amino acids. MiXCR, run by TCRdb on the 5' RACE reads, gives a single entry per CDR3 protein. The sample holds 300,000 to 350,000 distinct CDR3 sequences; roughly an eighth are singletons and the top ten take over 20%. The sequenced material came from PBMCs or a T cell subset sorted from them (not recorded which). This rearrangement joins TRBV3-1 to TRBJ2-3; D ambiguous. This sequence originates from a man younger than 30 who had mild COVID-19 (a few samples of this study predate the infection). Cell type and time point are not known. CDR3 nucleotide sequence: TGTGCCAGCAGCCACGAATGGGGTACGCAGTATTTT. It encodes CASSHEWGTQYF.